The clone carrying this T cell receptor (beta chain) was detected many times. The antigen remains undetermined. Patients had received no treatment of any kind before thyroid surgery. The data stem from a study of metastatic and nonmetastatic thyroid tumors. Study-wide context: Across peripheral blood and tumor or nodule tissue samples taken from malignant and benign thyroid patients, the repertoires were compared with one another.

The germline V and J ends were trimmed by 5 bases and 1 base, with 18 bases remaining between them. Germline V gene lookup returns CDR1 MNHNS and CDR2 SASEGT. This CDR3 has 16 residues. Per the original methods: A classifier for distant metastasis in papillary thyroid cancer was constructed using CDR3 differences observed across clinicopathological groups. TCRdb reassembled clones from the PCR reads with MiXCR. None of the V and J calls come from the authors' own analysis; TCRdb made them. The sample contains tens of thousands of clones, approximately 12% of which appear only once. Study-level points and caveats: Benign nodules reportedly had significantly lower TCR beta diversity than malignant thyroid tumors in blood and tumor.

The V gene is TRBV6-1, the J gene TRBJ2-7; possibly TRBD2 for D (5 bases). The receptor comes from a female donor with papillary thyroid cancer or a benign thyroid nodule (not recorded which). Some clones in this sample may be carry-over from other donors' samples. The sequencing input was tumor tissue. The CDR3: CASSPSSGLSSYEQYF. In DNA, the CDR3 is TGTGCCAGCAGTCCAAGTTCGGGGTTGAGTTCCTACGAGCAGTACTTC.